This T cell receptor (beta chain) was found in a study of blood T cell repertoires in COVID-19. V lost 3 bases, J lost 6 bases, and 2 bases stayed unmatched. CDR3 length: 12 amino acids. Germline CDR1 and CDR2: SGHNT and YENEEA. Libraries were prepared by immunoSEQ multiplex PCR; TCRdb keeps only in-frame clonotypes and omits some of them. The sample has 150,000 or so clones; approximately 87% are singletons. The sample taken for sequencing was peripheral blood. This sequence joins TRBV11-3 and TRBJ2-7; TRBD2 agrees at 7 bases. The clonotype comes from a woman in her 70s with COVID-19, enrolled during active disease. In nucleotides, the CDR3 is TGTGCCAGCAGCTTTTCGGGGGGCGAGCAGTACTTC. Residues: CASSFSGGEQYF. Full variable domain (missing parts from reference TRBV11-3 and TRBJ2-7): EAGVVQSPRYKIIEKKQPVAFWCNPISGHNTLYWYLQNLGQGPELLIRYENEEAVDDSQLPKDRFSAERLKGVDSTLKIQPAELGDSAVYLCASSFSGGEQYFGPGTRLTVT.